The 19 T cell receptor beta chains below were found in one sample sequenced in a study of T cells in Graves' hyperthyroidism and ophthalmopathy. RNA transcripts yielded amplified TCR beta CDR3 regions. The study used the HTBI primer set for a first-round RT-PCR of the TCR CDR3. TCRdb independently ran MiXCR on the multiplex PCR reads; one entry per CDR3 protein. The sample carries 400,000 or so distinct CDR3 sequences, roughly an eighth recorded once. Material: blood. These receptors all come from a man aged 50 to 60 with Graves' ophthalmopathy.

This clonotype showed up many times. V is TRBV11-3 and J is TRBJ2-3; 9 bases agree with TRBD2. V dropped 0 bases and J dropped 5; count of bases not matched to a gene: 9. Looked up from germline, CDR1 is SGHNT and CDR2 is YENEEA. This CDR3 is 17 amino acids long. In DNA form, the CDR3 reads TGTGCCAGCAGCTTAGAAGTACTAGCGGGTCAGAGAGATACGCAGTATTTT. Its protein is CASSLEVLAGQRDTQYF. Complete variable domain (other parts from reference TRBV11-3 and TRBJ2-3): EAGVVQSPRYKIIEKKQPVAFWCNPISGHNTLYWYLQNLGQGPELLIRYENEEAVDDSQLPKDRFSAERLKGVDSTLKIQPAELGDSAVYLCASSLEVLAGQRDTQYFGPGTRLTVL.

This clonotype came up a few times. V is TRBV6-5 and J is TRBJ2-2; no clear D gene. Trimming shortened V by 3 bases and J by 6 bases, and 11 bases separated the two germline ends. CDR3 length: 14 amino acids. Germline CDR1 MNHEY, CDR2 SVGAGI. CDR3 loop: CASSYVEGAGELFF. The CDR3 DNA is TGTGCCAGCAGTTATGTAGAAGGCGCCGGGGAGCTGTTTTTT.

This clonotype was counted a single time. Since a much larger clone is just one base distant, this may be a read error. The V call is TRBV6-1, the J call TRBJ2-1; D remains ambiguous. V was shortened by 6 bases and J by 8 bases, with 11 bases between the two germline ends. The CDR3 loop spans 12 amino acids. Germline assignment: CDR1 MNHNS and CDR2 SASEGT. The CDR3 here is CASSQDWDEQFF. The CDR3 coding sequence is TGTGCCAGCAGCCAAGATTGGGATGAGCAGTTCTTC.

This clonotype was seen at least ten times. The gene calls are TRBV2 and TRBJ2-1; the D is unclear. V dropped 6 bases and J dropped 10 bases, with 13 bases sitting between them. Germline lookup yields CDR1 SNHLY and CDR2 FYNNEI. There are 12 residues in the CDR3. This CDR3 reads CASRTDTLEQFF. As DNA, the CDR3 is TGTGCCAGCAGAACAGACACACTCGAGCAGTTCTTC.

Of note for this clonotype: A much bigger clone sits one base away, suggesting this may be a read error. The V call is TRBV15, the J call TRBJ2-1; 9 bases align to TRBD2. The CDR3 runs 15 residues. CDR1 and CDR2 (germline): LNHNV, YYDKDF (reference sequence). For the CDR3, the DNA is TGTGTCACCAGCAGAGGTAGCGGGAGAGGTGGGGAGCAGTTCTTC. Translating it yields CVTSRGSGRGGEQFF.

J is TRBJ2-4 and V is TRBV4-2; maybe TRBD1 (9 bases). CDR3 size: 15 residues. Per the germline V gene, CDR1 is LGHNA and CDR2 is YNFKEQ. V lost 3 bases, J lost 7 bases, and 16 bases lay in between. In DNA form, the CDR3 reads TGTGCCAGCAGCCAGCGGGGGGACAGGGCGAACATTCAGTACTTC. Its translation is CASSQRGDRANIQYF.

J is TRBJ2-7 and V is TRBV2, with D uncertain. Per germline, CDR1 SNHLY and CDR2 FYNNEI. This CDR3 spans 18 amino acids. V was trimmed by 2 bases and J by 1 base, leaving 21 bases between them. The chain's CDR3 is CASSESMEPGRPSYEQYF. The DNA for the CDR3 is TGTGCCAGCAGTGAATCCATGGAGCCAGGCCGACCTTCCTACGAGCAGTACTTC.

This sequence joins TRBV5-1 and TRBJ2-5; D remains ambiguous. Trimming cost V 0 bases and J 1 base, with 7 bases left between them. The CDR3 totals 14 residues. Germline values: CDR1 SGHRS, CDR2 YFSETQ. The CDR3 here is CASSLVISQETQYF. In DNA form, the CDR3 reads TGCGCCAGCAGCTTGGTGATCTCCCAAGAGACCCAGTACTTC.

In this sample, this clonotype turned up many times. The chain uses TRBV11-3 and TRBJ2-3, with a possible D match to TRBD1 (5 bases). Germline V gives CDR1 SGHNT, CDR2 YENEEA. V shed 4 bases and J shed 10 bases, with 21 bases lying between them. The CDR3 covers 15 residues. CDR3 sequence reads: CASSSDRNPSSPQYF. The CDR3 DNA reads as TGTGCCAGCAGCTCCGACAGAAACCCCAGTAGTCCGCAGTATTTT.

This clonotype was observed at least ten times. This rearrangement joins TRBV7-8 to TRBJ1-4, with 7 bases identical to TRBD1. V shed 3 bases and J 8 bases; nucleotides not matched to a gene: 6. CDR3 length: 14 amino acids. Per germline, CDR1 SGHVS and CDR2 FQNEAQ. This CDR3 is CASSFRQGGEKLFF. The CDR3 DNA reads TGTGCCAGCAGCTTTAGACAGGGAGGAGAAAAACTGTTTTTT.

This clonotype was picked up many times. J is TRBJ2-1 and V is TRBV20-1; D ambiguous. Per the germline V gene, CDR1 is DFQATT and CDR2 is SNEGSKA (reference sequence). The length of the CDR3 is 15 residues. V dropped 1 base and J dropped 6 bases, with 16 bases sitting between them. DNA for the CDR3: TGCAGTGCTAGAGGTGGCGTGGGGTCGGGCAATGAGCAGTTCTTC. This translates into CSARGGVGSGNEQFF.

In its sample, this clonotype was seen a few times. The V gene is TRBV29-1, the J gene TRBJ2-7; TRBD1 matches 9 bases. CDR1 and CDR2 from the germline V gene are SQVTM and ANQGSEA. J gave up 7 bases and V 7 bases, and 17 bases lay outside the gene matches. The CDR3 sequence is 15 residues long. The CDR3 here is CSGAPGQGGLGEQYF. CDR3 nucleotides: TGCAGCGGAGCTCCGGGACAGGGTGGTTTGGGGGAGCAGTACTTC.

Ten or more counts support this clonotype. The rearrangement joins TRBV15 to TRBJ2-1; 9 positions agree with TRBD2. With V trimmed by 3 bases and J by 2 bases, 2 bases remained unmatched. There are 15 residues in the CDR3. Germline V lookup: CDR1 LNHNV, CDR2 YYDKDF (reference sequence). The CDR3 DNA follows: TGTGCCACCAGCAGCGGGACTAGCCCCTACAATGAGCAGTTCTTC. Translation: CATSSGTSPYNEQFF.

The chain recombines TRBV5-1 with TRBJ2-5; TRBD1 might be the D (5 bases). Germline V gene sequence: CDR1 SGHRS, CDR2 YFSETQ. The CDR3 has 14 amino acids. V was cut by 4 bases and J by 0 bases, with 10 bases left in between. The CDR3 sequence is CASSPTVYQETQYF. In nucleotides, the CDR3 is TGCGCCAGCAGCCCGACAGTGTACCAAGAGACCCAGTACTTC.

This clonotype was seen a handful of times. Sequence at one end of the junction differs from germline and may be a read error. The chain is built from TRBV7-3 and TRBJ2-1; TRBD2 aligns across 8 bases. The CDR3 is 15 amino acids. In germline, CDR1 is SGHTA, CDR2 FQGTGA. CDR3 residues: CAGSQAGGRLDEQFF. DNA for the CDR3: TGTGCCGGCAGCCAGGCGGGCGGGAGGTTGGATGAGCAGTTCTTC.

This clonotype was detected ten times or more. This chain links TRBV6-1 with TRBJ1-5; D is unresolved. CDR3 size: 15 residues. The V end was cut by 5 bases, the J end by 2 bases, with 13 bases between. Germline assignment: CDR1 MNHNS and CDR2 SASEGT. DNA of the CDR3: TGTGCCAGCAGTAAAGAATCAACCGGCAATCAGCCCCAGCATTTT. It yields the protein CASSKESTGNQPQHF.

Ten or more counts support this clonotype. V usage is TRBV5-1 and J usage is TRBJ2-5; TRBD1 matches 9 bases. The ends lost 6 bases at V and 3 bases at J; junction bases unmatched: 6. The CDR3 consists of 14 residues. The germline V gene encodes CDR1 SGHRS and CDR2 YFSETQ. In DNA form, the CDR3 reads TGCGCCAGCAAGGACAGGGGAAGGGAAGAGACCCAGTACTTC. Translation: CASKDRGREETQYF. Together with reference TRBV5-1 and TRBJ2-5, the CDR3 gives the full variable domain: KAGVTQTPRYLIKTRGQQVTLSCSPISGHRSVSWYQQTPGQGLQFLFEYFSETQRNKGNFPGRFSGRQFSNSRSEMNVSTLELGDSALYLCASKDRGREETQYFGPGTRLLVL.

The V gene is TRBV2, the J gene TRBJ2-1, with 11 bases fitting TRBD2. With 6 bases clipped from V and 2 bases from J, the junction kept 3 bases outside the gene matches. The CDR3 is 15 amino acids. The germline V gene encodes CDR1 SNHLY and CDR2 FYNNEI. The CDR3 DNA follows: TGTGCCAGCAGAGTACTAGCGGGAGCCTACAATGAGCAGTTCTTC. It yields the protein CASRVLAGAYNEQFF.

This sequence joins TRBV27 and TRBJ2-1, with 11 bases lining up with TRBD2. CDR3 length: 16 residues. The J segment lost 8 bases and the V segment lost 5 bases, leaving 11 bases of the junction unmatched. Germline V gene sequence: CDR1 MNHEY, CDR2 SMNVEV (reference sequence). DNA of the CDR3: TGTGCCAGCAGTCCCAAAATAGCGGGAGGGCGGGATGAGCAGTTCTTC. Translating gives CASSPKIAGGRDEQFF.